The 31 T cell receptor beta chains in this list originate from one sample, sequenced in a study of cytomegalovirus exposure and HLA in healthy donors. 60 Vbeta and 13 Jbeta primers were used in PCR. Sequencing used immunoSEQ multiplex PCR; TCRdb keeps in-frame clones, though not all of them. The repertoire holds approximately 100,000 clones, with under 85% as singletons. Material: PBMCs. These receptors originate from a woman aged 45-65 years in good health and CMV-seropositive.

The chain recombines TRBV4-3 with TRBJ2-4; TRBD1 matches 7 bases. Per germline, CDR1 LGHNA and CDR2 YSLEER. The CDR3 contains 21 residues. V dropped 4 bases and J dropped 0; count of bases not matched to a gene: 21. CDR3 sequence: CASSLQGDGPPKALAKNIQYF. DNA for the CDR3: TGCGCCAGCAGCCTCCAGGGGGATGGCCCTCCAAAGGCCCTAGCCAAAAACATTCAGTACTTC.

The chain uses TRBV7-3 and TRBJ2-2, with 9 bases lining up with TRBD1. The CDR3 covers 17 residues. V lost 4 bases to trimming and J lost 7 bases; unmatched junction nucleotides: 13. The germline V gene encodes CDR1 SGHTA and CDR2 FQGTGA. CDR3 sequence: CASSYRPGQGSGGELFF. In DNA, the CDR3 is TGTGCCAGCAGCTATCGTCCGGGACAGGGTAGCGGCGGGGAGCTGTTTTTT.

This clone has just a few counts. The V call is TRBV5-6, the J call TRBJ1-1; possible D gene TRBD1, 5 bases. The CDR3 has 14 amino acids. Germline assignment: CDR1 SGHDT and CDR2 YYEEEE. The V end was cut by 0 bases, the J end by 2 bases, with 8 bases between. CDR3 coding DNA: TGTGCCAGCAGCTTGGCGACAGCCAACACTGAAGCTTTCTTT. This translates into CASSLATANTEAFF.

The V and J genes are TRBV13 and TRBJ2-7; D may be TRBD2 (6 bases). V lost 5 bases, J lost 0 bases, and 20 bases lay in between. The CDR3 totals 17 residues. The germline gives CDR1 PRHDT, CDR2 FYEKMQ (reference sequence). The CDR3 DNA reads TGTGCCAGCAGCGCTACGGGCCTAGGGACTTCCTCCTACGAGCAGTACTTC. Its translation: CASSATGLGTSSYEQYF.

The chain uses TRBV5-1 and TRBJ2-5; D may be TRBD2 (7 bases). Per germline, CDR1 SGHRS and CDR2 YFSETQ. V gave up 5 bases and J gave up 2 bases, with 13 bases separating them. The CDR3 covers 14 residues. The CDR3 here is CASRTGGPQETQYF. In nucleotides, the CDR3 is TGCGCCAGCAGAACGGGGGGCCCTCAAGAGACCCAGTACTTC.

The chain links TRBV18 to TRBJ1-1; 10 bases align to TRBD1. V lost 4 bases and J lost 8; bases outside the gene matches: 4. Germline V gene data show CDR1 as KGHSH and CDR2 as LQKENI. The CDR3 contains 13 residues. Here the CDR3 reads CASSRETGGEAFF. CDR3 DNA sequence: TGTGCCAGCTCACGGGAGACAGGGGGCGAAGCTTTCTTT.

The chain has TRBV7-9 and TRBJ2-7, with TRBD1 matching 7 bases. V gave up 5 bases and J gave up 3 bases; unmatched junction bases: 4. The germline CDR1 and CDR2 sequences are SEHNR and FQNEAQ (reference sequence). The CDR3 sequence is 13 residues long. Here the CDR3 DNA reads TGTGCCAGCAGCCCCCGACAGGGCTACGAGCAGTACTTC. The encoded protein is CASSPRQGYEQYF.

The chain couples TRBV2 to TRBJ1-1, with D perhaps matching TRBD1 (6 bases). The V gene's germline CDR1 is SNHLY and CDR2 FYNNEI. Trimming pared 6 bases from V and 0 bases from J, leaving 14 bases between. This CDR3 region has 15 residues. CDR3 residues: CASRRGITMNTEAFF. In nucleotides, the CDR3 is TGTGCCAGCAGGAGGGGGATAACCATGAACACTGAAGCTTTCTTT.

The chain recombines TRBV27 with TRBJ1-2, with D possibly matching TRBD1 (5 bases). V gave up 6 bases and J gave up 3 bases, with 14 bases separating them. This CDR3 has 14 amino acids. Per germline, CDR1 MNHEY and CDR2 SMNVEV (reference sequence). CDR3 sequence (DNA): TGTGCCAGCAGCCCAGGGAAGTTGGACTATGGCTACACCTTC. Its protein product is CASSPGKLDYGYTF.

The chain combines TRBV5-1 with TRBJ2-5; tentatively, D is TRBD1 (6 bases). Germline CDR1 is SGHRS and CDR2 is YFSETQ. There are 13 residues in the CDR3. Trimming took 7 bases from V and 5 from J, leaving 15 bases between them. CDR3: CASRIGGLETQYF. Written as DNA, the CDR3 is TGCGCCAGCCGGATAGGGGGATTGGAGACCCAGTACTTC.

The chain joins TRBV27 to TRBJ1-1; a possible D gene is TRBD1 (6 bases). Germline CDR1 MNHEY, CDR2 SMNVEV (reference sequence). The V end was cut by 1 base, the J end by 3 bases, with 15 bases between. CDR3 length: 16 amino acids. CDR3 amino acids: CASSLLGQFLDTEAFF. CDR3 coding DNA: TGTGCCAGCAGTTTATTAGGACAGTTTCTGGACACTGAAGCTTTCTTT.

This clone is a singleton in its sample. The rearrangement uses TRBV5-1 and TRBJ2-7, with 7 bases identical to TRBD2. V lost 4 bases and J lost 4; bases outside the gene matches: 8. Per germline, CDR1 SGHRS and CDR2 YFSETQ. The CDR3 loop spans 14 amino acids. CDR3 nucleotide sequence: TGCGCCAGCAGCCCAGCCGGACTAGTATACGAGCAGTACTTC. Its protein product is CASSPAGLVYEQYF.

The chain couples TRBV4-1 to TRBJ2-5, with 10 bases identical to TRBD1. Germline V gene sequence: CDR1 MGHRA, CDR2 YSYEKL. The junction had 4 bases not matched to a gene; V was cut back by 4 bases and J by 2 bases. CDR3 size: 15 residues. The CDR3 protein is CASSPTGGWQETQYF. The CDR3 region has the DNA TGCGCCAGCAGCCCGACAGGGGGCTGGCAAGAGACCCAGTACTTC.

The V gene is TRBV4-1, the J gene TRBJ2-6; perhaps TRBD1 as D (5 bases). This CDR3 is built from 17 residues. The germline gives CDR1 MGHRA, CDR2 YSYEKL. Trimming took 4 bases from V and 2 from J, leaving 15 bases between them. The CDR3 spells CASSPAPTGAGANVLTF. The CDR3 DNA reads as TGCGCCAGCAGCCCGGCCCCCACAGGTGCTGGGGCCAACGTCCTGACTTTC.

This clone was detected only a few times. The chain recombines TRBV2 with TRBJ1-5; D remains unclear. The germline gives CDR1 SNHLY, CDR2 FYNNEI. CDR3 length: 14 amino acids. Trimming shortened V by 3 bases and J by 0 bases, and 6 bases separated the two germline ends. The CDR3 spells CASSERLSNQPQHF. The DNA of the CDR3 is TGTGCCAGCAGTGAGAGGCTTAGCAATCAGCCCCAGCATTTT.

The rearrangement joins TRBV9 to TRBJ1-2, with D perhaps TRBD1 (5 bases). Germline loops: CDR1 SGDLS, CDR2 YYNGEE. The ends were cut back, 1 base at V and 4 bases at J, with 11 bases in the middle. The CDR3 runs 14 residues. CDR3 amino acids: CASSVSDRLYGYTF. The CDR3, as DNA: TGTGCCAGCAGCGTATCCGACAGACTCTATGGCTACACCTTC.

This clone occurred once. The chain links TRBV9 to TRBJ2-5; 14 bases map to TRBD2. The J call could be wrong; TRBJ2-7 is a better fit for the DNA end. CDR3 length: 15 amino acids. Germline-derived CDR1 and CDR2 are SGDLS and YYNGEE. This CDR3 reads CASSTGTSGSNEQYF. The CDR3 nucleotides read TGTGCCAGCAGCACAGGGACTAGCGGGAGTAACGAGCAGTACTTC.

On this clone: At one of its ends the junction is not consistent with the germline gene, which may arise from a read error. The genes are TRBV7-9 and TRBJ2-6; 12 nucleotides agree with TRBD2. This CDR3 comprises 18 residues. Germline CDR1 SEHNR, CDR2 FQNEAQ (reference sequence). CDR3 region: CSSSLVWTSGTGANVLTF. CDR3 nucleotide sequence: TGTTCCAGCAGCTTAGTATGGACTAGCGGGACTGGGGCCAACGTCCTGACTTTC.

V is TRBV2 and J is TRBJ1-2; TRBD1 aligns across 11 bases. The V gene's germline CDR1 is SNHLY and CDR2 FYNNEI. Losses at the gene ends were 10 bases for V and 2 bases for J; bases not matched to a gene: 9. This CDR3 has 15 residues. Written as DNA, the CDR3 is TGTGCCAAGATGGGACAGGGGGGGTGGAACTATGGCTACACCTTC. It yields the protein CAKMGQGGWNYGYTF.

The chain combines TRBV19 with TRBJ1-2; D is ambiguous. Between the trimmed V and J ends, which lost 4 bases and 5 bases, there was a span of 11 bases. Germline V gene data show CDR1 as LNHDA and CDR2 as SQIVND (reference sequence). The CDR3 is made up of 13 amino acids. The CDR3 DNA reads TGTGCCAGTAGTACACAGAAAACTTATGGCTACACCTTC. Its translation is CASSTQKTYGYTF.

The chain is built from TRBV11-2 and TRBJ1-5; TRBD1 aligns across 8 bases. The V gene end was trimmed by 3 bases and the J gene end by 7 bases; junction bases not matched to a gene: 2. The CDR3 is made up of 13 amino acids. Looked up from germline, CDR1 is SGHAT and CDR2 is FQNNGV. The CDR3 loop reads CASSLDREQPQHF. CDR3 in DNA: TGTGCCAGCAGCTTGGACAGGGAACAGCCCCAGCATTTT.

The chain employs TRBV5-4 and TRBJ2-5; 9 bases agree with TRBD1. The CDR3 totals 14 residues. J was trimmed by 4 bases and V by 4 bases; bases with no gene match: 5. The germline V gene has CDR1 SGHNT and CDR2 YYREEE (reference sequence). The CDR3 DNA reads as TGTGCCAGCAGCCAACAGGGGGCACGAGAGACCCAGTACTTC. The encoded protein is CASSQQGARETQYF.

This sequence joins TRBV7-2 and TRBJ2-1; perhaps TRBD2 as D (7 bases). Germline CDR1 is SGHTA and CDR2 is FQGNSA. The V and J ends lost 5 bases and 2 bases respectively, with 16 bases between them. The CDR3 spans 16 residues. The CDR3 DNA reads TGTGCCAGCAGCCCGAGGGGGAGGGCCGCCTACAATGAGCAGTTCTTC. It codes for CASSPRGRAAYNEQFF.

The chain links TRBV27 to TRBJ2-3; no definite D call. V was clipped by 5 bases and J by 2 bases, with 8 bases between them. CDR3 length: 13 amino acids. Germline values: CDR1 MNHEY, CDR2 SMNVEV (reference sequence). CDR3 residues: CASSLRDTDTQYF. DNA for the CDR3: TGTGCCAGCAGTCTTAGAGACACAGATACGCAGTATTTT.

The chain joins TRBV9 to TRBJ2-1, with D maybe TRBD2 (5 bases). CDR3 length: 15 residues. Per germline, CDR1 SGDLS and CDR2 YYNGEE. The V gene lost 0 bases and the J gene lost 5 bases, with 12 bases spanning the gap. CDR3: CASSVGRRTDNEQFF. DNA for the CDR3: TGTGCCAGCAGCGTAGGAAGGAGGACGGACAATGAGCAGTTCTTC.

The V call is TRBV9, the J call TRBJ1-1; 7 bases are a match to TRBD1. Germline V CDR1 and CDR2: SGDLS, YYNGEE. The CDR3 spans 16 residues. V shed 3 bases and J 0 bases; nucleotides not matched to a gene: 8. In DNA form, the CDR3 reads TGTGCCAGCAGCGCGCCGGGACAGACTTTGAACACTGAAGCTTTCTTT. Encoded protein: CASSAPGQTLNTEAFF.

The chain uses TRBV4-3 and TRBJ2-3, with 9 nucleotides matching TRBD2. Trimming removed 0 bases from V and 0 bases from J; junction bases left unmatched: 4. This CDR3 contains 17 residues. Looked up from germline, CDR1 is LGHNA and CDR2 is YSLEER. Here the CDR3 DNA reads TGCGCCAGCAGCCAAGATGGGCTAGCGGGGAGCACAGATACGCAGTATTTT. Translation gives CASSQDGLAGSTDTQYF.

This clone was recorded a few times. This chain links TRBV4-3 with TRBJ2-1; D not resolved. Germline V gene data show CDR1 as LGHNA and CDR2 as YSLEER. The germline V and J ends were trimmed by 3 bases and 8 bases, with 11 bases remaining between them. CDR3 length: 13 amino acids. This chain's CDR3 is CASSHTVRDEQFF. The CDR3 region has the DNA TGCGCCAGCAGCCATACGGTTCGGGATGAGCAGTTCTTC.

A note on this clone: One junction end does not reproduce the germline sequence, and a read error may be involved. This rearrangement joins TRBV7-9 to TRBJ2-4, with TRBD2 identical over 9 bases. The length of the CDR3 is 17 residues. Germline lookup yields CDR1 SEHNR and CDR2 FQNEAQ (reference sequence). CDR3 sequence reads: CASSSRAGGVAKNSQYF. CDR3 DNA sequence: TGTGCCAGCAGCTCCAGGGCGGGGGGGGTGGCCAAAAACAGTCAGTACTTC. The full variable domain, with the rest looked up from reference TRBV7-9 and TRBJ2-4, is DTGVSQNPRHKITKRGQNVTFRCDPISEHNRLYWYRQTLGQGPEFLTYFQNEAQLEKSRLLSDRFSAERPKGSFSTLEIQRTEQGDSAMYLCASSSRAGGVAKNSQYFGAGTRLSVL.

The V call is TRBV5-1, the J call TRBJ1-1, with 10 bases lining up with TRBD1. This CDR3 contains 15 residues. CDR1 is SGHRS, CDR2 YFSETQ, per germline. J gave up 4 bases and V 0 bases, and 3 bases lay outside the gene matches. This CDR3 is CASSLAWDRGTEAFF. The CDR3 bases are TGCGCCAGCAGCTTGGCCTGGGACAGGGGCACTGAAGCTTTCTTT.

This clone has just one count. This rearrangement joins TRBV2 to TRBJ2-7; a weak D match, TRBD1 (5 bases). V shed 6 bases and J shed 0 bases, with 15 bases lying between them. The CDR3 runs to 15 residues. The germline gives CDR1 SNHLY, CDR2 FYNNEI. CDR3 bases: TGTGCCAGCAGGGGGCTCGCTCAGAGCTCCTACGAGCAGTACTTC. This gives the protein CASRGLAQSSYEQYF.